This entry features one TCR beta chain sequence. The antigen it recognizes is unknown. Per-nucleotide qualities are absent, and no much larger clonotype sits a single base away. The immunoSEQ Assay, a bias-controlled multiplex PCR, was used to amplify TCRbeta CDR3 regions from genomic DNA. Under the source paper's analysis protocol: Nucleated cell counts per sample were estimated from amplification of reference gene primers within the assay. Sequence reads were collapsed and filtered to measure the absolute abundance of every unique TCRbeta CDR3 rearrangement. For each sample, productive Simpson clonality was calculated by taking the square root of Simpson's diversity index across productive rearrangements. TCRdb mirrors the immuneACCESS table, restricted to in-frame sequences. Some clones are absent from its copies; in checked studies, under half trace to an unresolved V gene, and the reason for the others is unknown. That table furnishes V, J and clone size, whereas the DNA furnished D and trimming. The sample table lists around 280,000 clones, roughly 86% of them with a count of one. The ten largest clones take up around 2.1% of the sample.

The source of the sample is a study of blood T cell repertoires in COVID-19 (dated by TCRdb to the early 2020s). About the investigation overall: Samples from collaborators originated in the United States, Italy and Spain and spanned both the acute and convalescent phases of COVID-19. The prospective study material was composed of cDNA or gDNA derived from T cells, B-cell-depleted T cells, or PBMCs. The samples were drawn from the first 160 participants of the ongoing ImmuneRACE study and from 950 to 1,500 subjects provided by 6 global collaborators. Subjects who had been exposed to COVID-19, were actively infected with it, or had recovered from it provided the deeply sampled blood TCRbeta repertoires that made up the dataset. The repertoires were made available in a free public database intended to serve as a resource for research on the immune response to SARS-CoV-2. The sample metadata nearly always contained a de-identified subject ID, COVID-19 status, age in years and sex. Where available, HLA class I and class II types were obtained from metadata supplied by the sample provider rather than from assay-based typing. The paper as a whole reports these results and caveats: How much clinical and demographic metadata was included differed by source and by participant, and the metadata was provided uncurated.

Samples from volunteer blood donors who had recovered from COVID-19 were contributed by a second Seattle source. Each collaborating institution followed its own protocols to collect whole blood in K2EDTA tubes. For TCRbeta analysis, collaborators shipped samples as frozen whole blood, isolated PBMCs, or DNA extracted from either of those sample types. This clonotype was sampled from a woman in her thirties who had recovered from COVID-19. Sequenced material: peripheral blood.

The nucleotide sequence reads TGTGCCAGCAGCACCATTTCTCTTAGCTCCTACGAGCAGTACTTC. This encodes CASSTISLSSYEQYF. The chain is made from TRBV28 and TRBJ2-7; the D gene is not confidently resolved. V loses 6 bases, J loses 0 bases, and the germline ends lie 15 bases apart. Sequences MDHEN (CDR1) and SYDVKM (CDR2) are obtained from the germline V gene. Including cysteine and phenylalanine, the CDR3 has 15 amino acids. CDR3 DNA only is kept here, 45 bases in frame from base 1.